A single sample gave rise to the 4 T cell receptor beta chains below, sequenced in a study of TIL therapy for anti-PD-1-resistant metastatic lung cancer. This was the immunoSEQ v3 assay. Libraries were prepared by immunoSEQ multiplex PCR; TCRdb keeps only in-frame clonotypes and omits some of them. This sample has approximately 95,000 clones, with around three fifths found just once. Time point noted: pre-treatment sample, taken before nivolumab and TIL therapy. Tumor tissue came from excised metastases, mostly pleural nodules or supraclavicular lymph nodes. The sequences come from tumor tissue, collected at baseline. Receptors were obtained from a person aged 25 to 80 with non-small cell lung cancer.

The chain couples TRBV4-1 to TRBJ2-5; perhaps TRBD2 as D (6 bases). CDR3 length: 14 residues. V dropped 2 bases and J dropped 4 bases, with 11 bases sitting between them. Germline values: CDR1 MGHRA, CDR2 YSYEKL. The CDR3 coding sequence is TGCGCCAGCAGCCAATTAGAGGGAGGAGAGACCCAGTACTTC. It is translated as CASSQLEGGETQYF.

This clone showed up just a few times. The chain links TRBV24-1 to TRBJ2-2, with D tentatively TRBD1 (6 bases). The CDR3 is 15 amino acids. V gave up 3 bases and J gave up 5 bases, with 12 bases separating them. Germline assignment: CDR1 KGHDR and CDR2 SFDVKD. The CDR3 DNA is TGTGCCACCAGTGATAGCCAGGGGAAAACCGGGGAGCTGTTTTTT. Translating gives CATSDSQGKTGELFF.

The chain uses TRBV6-4 and TRBJ1-6, with D unresolved. The germline V gene encodes CDR1 MRHNA and CDR2 SNTAGT. V dropped 0 bases and J dropped 6 bases, with 9 bases sitting between them. This CDR3 comprises 15 residues. The CDR3 loop is CASSDSTNPNSPLHF. In DNA, the CDR3 is TGTGCCAGCAGTGACTCGACGAACCCTAATTCACCCCTCCACTTT.

The CDR3 region has the DNA TGTGCCAGCAGCCAGCCCGGGACTATCTCAGATACGCAGTATTTT. Translation gives CASSQPGTISDTQYF. The chain is built from TRBV3-1 (or the pseudogene TRBV3-2) and TRBJ2-3, with 7 positions matching TRBD2. Germline loops: CDR1 LGHDT, CDR2 YNNKEL (reference sequence). The CDR3 is made up of 15 amino acids. V shed 3 bases and J 4 bases; nucleotides not matched to a gene: 7.